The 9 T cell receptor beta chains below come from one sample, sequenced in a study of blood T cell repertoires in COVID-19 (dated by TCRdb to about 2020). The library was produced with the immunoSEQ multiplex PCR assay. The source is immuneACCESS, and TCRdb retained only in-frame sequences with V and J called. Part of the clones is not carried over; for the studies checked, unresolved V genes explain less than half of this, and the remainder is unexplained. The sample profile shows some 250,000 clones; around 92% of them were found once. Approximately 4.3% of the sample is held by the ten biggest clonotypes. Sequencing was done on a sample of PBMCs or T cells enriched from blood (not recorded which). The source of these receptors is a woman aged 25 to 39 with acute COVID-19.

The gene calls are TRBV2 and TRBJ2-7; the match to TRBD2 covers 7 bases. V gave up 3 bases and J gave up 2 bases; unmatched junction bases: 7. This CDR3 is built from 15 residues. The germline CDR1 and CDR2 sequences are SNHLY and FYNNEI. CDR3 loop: CASSDLRGNTYEQYF. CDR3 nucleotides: TGTGCCAGCAGTGACCTGCGGGGGAACACCTACGAGCAGTACTTC.

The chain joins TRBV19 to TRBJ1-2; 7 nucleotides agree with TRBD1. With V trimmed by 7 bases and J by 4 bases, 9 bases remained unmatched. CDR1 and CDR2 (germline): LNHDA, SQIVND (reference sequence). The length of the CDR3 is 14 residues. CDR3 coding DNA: TGTGCCAGTACCGGGGACAGAGACATCTATGGCTACACCTTC. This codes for CASTGDRDIYGYTF.

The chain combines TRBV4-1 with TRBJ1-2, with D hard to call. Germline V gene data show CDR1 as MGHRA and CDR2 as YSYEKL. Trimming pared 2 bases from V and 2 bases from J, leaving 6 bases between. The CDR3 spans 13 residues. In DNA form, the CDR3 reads TGCGCCAGCAGCCAACAGGAAAACTATGGCTACACCTTC. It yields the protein CASSQQENYGYTF.

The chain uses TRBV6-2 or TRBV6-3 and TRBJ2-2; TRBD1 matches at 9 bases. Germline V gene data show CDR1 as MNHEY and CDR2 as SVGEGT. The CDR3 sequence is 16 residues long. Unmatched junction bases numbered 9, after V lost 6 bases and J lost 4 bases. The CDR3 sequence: CASSPPRTGVTGELFF. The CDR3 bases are TGTGCCAGCAGCCCTCCGAGGACAGGGGTCACCGGGGAGCTGTTTTTT.

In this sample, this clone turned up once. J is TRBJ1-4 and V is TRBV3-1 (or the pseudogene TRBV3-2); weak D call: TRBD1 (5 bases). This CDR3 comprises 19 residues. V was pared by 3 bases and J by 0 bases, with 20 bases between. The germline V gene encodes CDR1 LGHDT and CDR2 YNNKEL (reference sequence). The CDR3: CASSQHLGRGKATNEKLFF. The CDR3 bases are TGTGCCAGCAGCCAGCACTTGGGGCGCGGGAAGGCAACTAATGAAAAACTGTTTTTT.

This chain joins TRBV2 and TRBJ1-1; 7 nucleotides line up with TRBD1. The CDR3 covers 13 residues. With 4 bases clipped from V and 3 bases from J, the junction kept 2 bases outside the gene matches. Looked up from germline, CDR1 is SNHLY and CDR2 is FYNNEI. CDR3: CASSGGQYTEAFF. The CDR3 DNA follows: TGTGCCAGCAGTGGGGGACAGTACACTGAAGCTTTCTTT.

The CDR3, as DNA: TGTGCCAGCAGCCGAAAGCTAGCGGGGGCCTCAGGCGGGGAGCTGTTTTTT. The encoded protein is CASSRKLAGASGGELFF. The rearrangement links TRBV5-4 to TRBJ2-2; 10 nucleotides align to TRBD2. Germline CDR1 reads SGHNT; CDR2 reads YYREEE (reference sequence). The CDR3 loop spans 17 amino acids. V shed 4 bases and J 7 bases; nucleotides not matched to a gene: 13.

The CDR3 DNA reads as TGTGCCAGCAGCTTGGGGACAGGGGCCGGTCAGCCCCAGCATTTT. Residues: CASSLGTGAGQPQHF. This chain joins TRBV5-5 and TRBJ1-5; TRBD1 matches 9 bases. The germline V gene has CDR1 SGHKS and CDR2 YYEKEE (reference sequence). The CDR3 is 15 residues long. With V trimmed by 0 bases and J by 6 bases, 4 bases remained unmatched.

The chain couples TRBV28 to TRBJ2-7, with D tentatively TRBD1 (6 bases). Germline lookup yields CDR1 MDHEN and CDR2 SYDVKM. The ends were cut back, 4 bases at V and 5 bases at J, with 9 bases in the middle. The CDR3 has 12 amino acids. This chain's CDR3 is CASSSPGDEQYF. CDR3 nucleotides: TGTGCCAGCAGTTCGCCAGGGGACGAGCAGTACTTC.